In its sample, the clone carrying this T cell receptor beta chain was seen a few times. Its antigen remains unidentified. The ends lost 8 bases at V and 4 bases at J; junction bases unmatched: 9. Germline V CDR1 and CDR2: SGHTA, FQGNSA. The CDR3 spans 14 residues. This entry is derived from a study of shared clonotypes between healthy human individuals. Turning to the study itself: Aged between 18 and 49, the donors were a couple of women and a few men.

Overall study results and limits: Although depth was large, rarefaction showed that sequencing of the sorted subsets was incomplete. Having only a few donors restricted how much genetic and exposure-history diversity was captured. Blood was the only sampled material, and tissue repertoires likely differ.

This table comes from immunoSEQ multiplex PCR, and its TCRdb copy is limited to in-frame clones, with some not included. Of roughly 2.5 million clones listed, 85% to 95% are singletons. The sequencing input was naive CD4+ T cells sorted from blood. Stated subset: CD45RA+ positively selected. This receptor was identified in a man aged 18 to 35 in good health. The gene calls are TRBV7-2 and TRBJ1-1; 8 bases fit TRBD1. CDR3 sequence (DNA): TGTGCCAGCCGGGAGCAGGGGGCGGGCACTGAAGCTTTCTTT. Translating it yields CASREQGAGTEAFF.